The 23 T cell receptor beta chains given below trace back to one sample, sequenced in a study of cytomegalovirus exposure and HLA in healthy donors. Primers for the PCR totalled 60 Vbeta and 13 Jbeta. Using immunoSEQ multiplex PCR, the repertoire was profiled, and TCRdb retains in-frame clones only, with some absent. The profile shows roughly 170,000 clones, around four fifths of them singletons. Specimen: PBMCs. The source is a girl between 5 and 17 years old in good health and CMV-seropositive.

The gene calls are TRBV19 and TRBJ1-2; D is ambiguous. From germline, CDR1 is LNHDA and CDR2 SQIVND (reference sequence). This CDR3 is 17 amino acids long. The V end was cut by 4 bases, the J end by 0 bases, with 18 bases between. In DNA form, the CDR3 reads TGTGCCAGTAGTAAAGGCAGGCCCCAATTTTCTAACTATGGCTACACCTTC. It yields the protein CASSKGRPQFSNYGYTF.

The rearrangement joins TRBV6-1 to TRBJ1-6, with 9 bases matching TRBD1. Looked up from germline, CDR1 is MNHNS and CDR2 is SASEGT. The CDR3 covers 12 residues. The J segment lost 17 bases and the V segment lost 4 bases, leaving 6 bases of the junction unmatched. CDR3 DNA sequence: TGTGCCAGCAGTGGATCGGGACAGGGTTTCCACTTT. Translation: CASSGSGQGFHF.

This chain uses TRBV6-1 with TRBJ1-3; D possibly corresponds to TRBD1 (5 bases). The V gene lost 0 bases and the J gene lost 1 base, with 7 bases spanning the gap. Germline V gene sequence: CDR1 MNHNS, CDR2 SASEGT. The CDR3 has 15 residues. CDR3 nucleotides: TGTGCCAGCAGTGAAGCGCAGGGATCTGGAAACACCATATATTTT. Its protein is CASSEAQGSGNTIYF.

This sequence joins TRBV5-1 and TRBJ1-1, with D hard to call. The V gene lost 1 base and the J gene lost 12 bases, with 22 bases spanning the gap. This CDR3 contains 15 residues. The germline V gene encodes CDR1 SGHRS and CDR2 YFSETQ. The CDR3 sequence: CASSLNGEVASRPFF. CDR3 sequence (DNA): TGCGCCAGCAGCTTGAACGGGGAAGTAGCGTCTAGACCTTTCTTT.

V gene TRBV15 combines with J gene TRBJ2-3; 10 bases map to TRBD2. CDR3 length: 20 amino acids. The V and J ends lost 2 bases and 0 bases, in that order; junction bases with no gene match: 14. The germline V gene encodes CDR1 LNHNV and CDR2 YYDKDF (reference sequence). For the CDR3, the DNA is TGTGCCACCAGCAGAAAACGAAGGACTAGCGGAGGTACTAGCACAGATACGCAGTATTTT. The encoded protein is CATSRKRRTSGGTSTDTQYF.

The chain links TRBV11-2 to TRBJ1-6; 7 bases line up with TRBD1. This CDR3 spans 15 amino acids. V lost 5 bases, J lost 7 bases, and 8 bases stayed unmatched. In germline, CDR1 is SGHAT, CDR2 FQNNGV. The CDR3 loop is CASSEDRDRNSPLHF. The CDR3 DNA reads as TGTGCCAGCAGCGAAGACAGGGATCGGAATTCACCCCTCCACTTT.

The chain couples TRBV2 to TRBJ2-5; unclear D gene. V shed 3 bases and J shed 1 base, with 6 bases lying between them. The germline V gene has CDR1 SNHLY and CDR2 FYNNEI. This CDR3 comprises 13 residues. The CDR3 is CASSERIQETQYF. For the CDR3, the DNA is TGTGCCAGCAGTGAGCGGATCCAAGAGACCCAGTACTTC.

In nucleotides, the CDR3 is TGTGCCAGCAGCTTAGGGCCCAGCGGGGGGGTCCAAGAGACCCAGTACTTC. It specifies CASSLGPSGGVQETQYF. The chain is built from TRBV7-8 and TRBJ2-5, with TRBD2 matching 10 bases. CDR1 is SGHVS, CDR2 FQNEAQ, per germline. J was trimmed by 1 base and V by 1 base; bases with no gene match: 6. The CDR3 covers 17 residues. Full variable domain (outside the CDR3, taken from reference TRBV7-8 and TRBJ2-5): GAGVSQSPRYKVAKRGQDVALRCDPISGHVSLFWYQQALGQGPEFLTYFQNEAQLDKSGLPSDRFFAERPEGSVSTLKIQRTQQEDSAVYLCASSLGPSGGVQETQYFGPGTRLLVL.

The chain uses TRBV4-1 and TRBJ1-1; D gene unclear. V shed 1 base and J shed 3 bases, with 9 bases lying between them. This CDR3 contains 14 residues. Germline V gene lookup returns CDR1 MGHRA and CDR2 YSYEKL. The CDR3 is CASSQVNRDTEAFF. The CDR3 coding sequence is TGCGCCAGCAGCCAAGTAAATCGGGACACTGAAGCTTTCTTT.

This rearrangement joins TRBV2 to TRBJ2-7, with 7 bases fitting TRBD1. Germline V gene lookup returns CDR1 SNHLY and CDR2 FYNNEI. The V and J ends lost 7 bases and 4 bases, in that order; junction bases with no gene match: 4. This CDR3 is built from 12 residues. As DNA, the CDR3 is TGTGCCAGCACCGGGACAGCGTACGAGCAGTACTTC. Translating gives CASTGTAYEQYF.

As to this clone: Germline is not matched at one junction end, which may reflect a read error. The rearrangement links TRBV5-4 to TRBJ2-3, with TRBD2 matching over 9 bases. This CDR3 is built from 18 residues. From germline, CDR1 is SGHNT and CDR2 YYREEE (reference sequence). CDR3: CASSLVKWRGGFTDAQYF. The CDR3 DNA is TGTGCCAGCAGCTTGGTTAAGTGGCGGGGGGGCTTCACAGATGCGCAGTATTTT.

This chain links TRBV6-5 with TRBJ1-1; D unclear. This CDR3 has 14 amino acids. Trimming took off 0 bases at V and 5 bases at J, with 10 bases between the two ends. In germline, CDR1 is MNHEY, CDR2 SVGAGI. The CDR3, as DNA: TGTGCCAGCAGTTACTCGATGGGCGGGACTGAAGCTTTCTTT. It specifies CASSYSMGGTEAFF.

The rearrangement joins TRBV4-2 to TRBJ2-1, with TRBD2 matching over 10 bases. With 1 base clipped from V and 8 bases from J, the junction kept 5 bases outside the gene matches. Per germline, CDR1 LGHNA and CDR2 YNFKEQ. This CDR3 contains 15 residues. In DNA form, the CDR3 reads TGTGCCAGCAGCCAAGCGAGCGGGGGGGTCGATGAGCAGTTCTTC. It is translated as CASSQASGGVDEQFF.

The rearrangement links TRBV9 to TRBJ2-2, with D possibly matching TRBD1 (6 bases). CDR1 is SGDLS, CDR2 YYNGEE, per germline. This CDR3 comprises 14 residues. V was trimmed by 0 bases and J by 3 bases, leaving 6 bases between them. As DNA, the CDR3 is TGTGCCAGCAGCGTAGGGGGGCACACCGGGGAGCTGTTTTTT. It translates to CASSVGGHTGELFF.

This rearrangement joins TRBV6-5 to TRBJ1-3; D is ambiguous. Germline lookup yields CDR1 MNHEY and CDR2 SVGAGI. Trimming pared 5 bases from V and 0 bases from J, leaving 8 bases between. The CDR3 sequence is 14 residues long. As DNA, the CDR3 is TGTGCCAGCAGTGCGCGGGACTCTGGAAACACCATATATTTT. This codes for CASSARDSGNTIYF.

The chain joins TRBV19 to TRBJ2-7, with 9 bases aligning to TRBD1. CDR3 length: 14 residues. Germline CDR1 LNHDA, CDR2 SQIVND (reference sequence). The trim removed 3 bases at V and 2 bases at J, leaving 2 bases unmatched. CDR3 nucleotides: TGTGCCAGTAGTATTGGGACAGGGACCTACGAGCAGTACTTC. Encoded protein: CASSIGTGTYEQYF.

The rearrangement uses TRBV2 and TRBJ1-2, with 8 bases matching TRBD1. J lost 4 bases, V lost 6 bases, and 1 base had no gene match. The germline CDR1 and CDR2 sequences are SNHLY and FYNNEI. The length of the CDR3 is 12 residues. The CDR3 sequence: CASRGTGYGYTF. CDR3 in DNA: TGTGCCAGCAGGGGGACAGGCTATGGCTACACCTTC.

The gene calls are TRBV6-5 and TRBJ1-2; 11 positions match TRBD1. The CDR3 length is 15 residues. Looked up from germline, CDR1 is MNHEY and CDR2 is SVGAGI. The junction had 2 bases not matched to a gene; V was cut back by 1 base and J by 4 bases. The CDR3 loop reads CASSYFGTGGYGYTF. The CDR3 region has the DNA TGTGCCAGCAGTTACTTTGGGACAGGGGGCTATGGCTACACCTTC.

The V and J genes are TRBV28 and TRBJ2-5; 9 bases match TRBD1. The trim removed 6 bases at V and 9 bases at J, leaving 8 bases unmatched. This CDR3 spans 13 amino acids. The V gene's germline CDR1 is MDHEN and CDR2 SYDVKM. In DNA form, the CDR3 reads TGTGCCAGCAGCCCCGGACAGGGGAGGGCCCAGTACTTC. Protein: CASSPGQGRAQYF.

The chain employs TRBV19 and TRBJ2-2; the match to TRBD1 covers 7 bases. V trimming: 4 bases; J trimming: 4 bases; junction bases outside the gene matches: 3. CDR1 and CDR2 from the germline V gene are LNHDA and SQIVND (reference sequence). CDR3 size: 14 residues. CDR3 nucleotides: TGTGCCAGTAGTAGTACAGGGGCCACCGGGGAGCTGTTTTTT. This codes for CASSSTGATGELFF.

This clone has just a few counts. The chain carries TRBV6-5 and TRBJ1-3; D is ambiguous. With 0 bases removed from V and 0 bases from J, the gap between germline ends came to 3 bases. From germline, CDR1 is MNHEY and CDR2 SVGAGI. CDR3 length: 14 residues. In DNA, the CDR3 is TGTGCCAGCAGTTACTCAGCCTCTGGAAACACCATATATTTT. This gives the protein CASSYSASGNTIYF.

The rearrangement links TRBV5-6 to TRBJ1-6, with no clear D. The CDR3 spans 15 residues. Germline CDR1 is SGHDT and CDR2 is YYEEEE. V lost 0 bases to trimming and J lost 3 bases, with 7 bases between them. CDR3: CASSLGQGYNSPLHF. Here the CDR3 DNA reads TGTGCCAGCAGCTTGGGACAAGGCTATAATTCACCCCTCCACTTT.

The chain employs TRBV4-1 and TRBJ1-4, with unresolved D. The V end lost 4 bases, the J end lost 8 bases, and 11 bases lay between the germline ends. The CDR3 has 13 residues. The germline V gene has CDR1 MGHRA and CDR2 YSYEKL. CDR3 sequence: CASSPVLEEKLFF. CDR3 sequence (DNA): TGCGCCAGCAGCCCTGTGTTAGAGGAAAAACTGTTTTTT.